The 17 T cell receptor beta chains reported below all come from one sample, sequenced in a study of T-cell reconstitution after alpha-beta-depleted transplantation in children. It was with unique molecular identifiers that the TCRbeta library was prepared. TCRdb reprocessed the PCR reads with MiXCR, giving one entry per CDR3 protein. The profile shows about 540,000 distinct CDR3 sequences, around 20% of them singletons. The material was PBMCs from the stem cell graft donor, obtained from the stem cell graft. These receptors all come from a human donor who donated a stem cell graft to a child with acute lymphoblastic leukemia.

The V gene is TRBV6-1, the J gene TRBJ2-1, with 10 positions matching TRBD1. The CDR3 length is 16 residues. V dropped 6 bases and J dropped 5; count of bases not matched to a gene: 10. Per germline, CDR1 MNHNS and CDR2 SASEGT. In nucleotides, the CDR3 is TGTGCCAGCAGGGGTAGGAGGACAGGGGGTAACAATGAGCAGTTCTTC. Its translation is CASRGRRTGGNNEQFF.

This clonotype was seen only a few times. The chain recombines TRBV29-1 with TRBJ2-7; either TRBD1 or TRBD2 may supply D (6 bases each). Germline V lookup: CDR1 SQVTM, CDR2 ANQGSEA. The CDR3 is 13 residues long. Trimming took 7 bases from V and 2 from J, leaving 15 bases between them. In DNA, the CDR3 is TGCAGCGCCCATACTAGGGGGGCCTACGAGCAGTACTTC. Encoded protein: CSAHTRGAYEQYF.

J is TRBJ2-3 and V is TRBV30, with 7 positions matching TRBD2. This CDR3 has 11 residues. After removal of 8 bases from V and 2 bases from J, the junction contained 1 base not matched to a gene. Per the germline V gene, CDR1 is GTSNPN and CDR2 is SVGIG (reference sequence). Here the CDR3 reads CARGVTDTQYF. CDR3 bases: TGTGCCCGGGGGGTCACAGATACGCAGTATTTT. The full variable domain, with the rest looked up from reference TRBV30 and TRBJ2-3, is SQTIHQWPATLVQPVGSPLSLECTVEGTSNPNLYWYRQAAGRGLQLLFYSVGIGQISSEVPQNLSASRPQDRQFILSSKKLLLSDSGFYLCARGVTDTQYFGPGTRLTVL.

This chain's CDR3 is CASNPTGGRVLSPNTGELFF. The CDR3, as DNA: TGTGCCAGCAACCCGACAGGGGGAAGGGTTCTGTCGCCGAACACCGGGGAGCTGTTTTTT. The chain has TRBV11-2 and TRBJ2-2; 9 nucleotides align to TRBD1. J lost 0 bases, V lost 7 bases, and 18 bases had no gene match. From germline, CDR1 is SGHAT and CDR2 FQNNGV. This CDR3 has 20 amino acids.

The rearrangement links TRBV12-3 or TRBV12-4 to TRBJ2-5; D is perhaps TRBD2 (5 bases). The CDR3 is 15 amino acids. The V and J ends lost 5 bases and 5 bases respectively, with 18 bases between them. For the CDR3, the DNA is TGTGCCAGCAGTCGATTCGCGGGCTCTGGCGAGACCCAGTACTTC. This encodes CASSRFAGSGETQYF.

This clonotype was detected only a few times. The gene calls are TRBV29-1 and TRBJ2-7, with 10 positions matching TRBD2. There are 15 residues in the CDR3. Trimming cost V 2 bases and J 1 base; bases outside gene matches: 5. Germline V gives CDR1 SQVTM, CDR2 ANQGSEA. The CDR3 DNA follows: TGCAGCGTTGAAACGACTAGCGGGTATTCCTACGAGCAGTACTTC. Its translation: CSVETTSGYSYEQYF.

The chain is built from TRBV5-1 and TRBJ2-7; possibly TRBD1 or TRBD2 for D (6 bases each). CDR1 and CDR2 from the germline V gene are SGHRS and YFSETQ. The CDR3 has 16 residues. V lost 4 bases and J 5 bases, leaving 22 bases between the germline ends. Here the CDR3 reads CASSRDAIQGGHEQYF. DNA for the CDR3: TGCGCCAGCAGCCGCGACGCGATACAGGGAGGCCACGAGCAGTACTTC.

This clonotype was recorded a few times. The V call is TRBV18, the J call TRBJ2-7, with 14 bases matching TRBD2. The V gene's germline CDR1 is KGHSH and CDR2 LQKENI. J was trimmed by 6 bases and V by 2 bases; bases with no gene match: 9. The CDR3 contains 17 residues. The CDR3: CASSPTRGTSGRGEQYF. The CDR3 nucleotides read TGTGCCAGCTCACCAACTAGAGGGACTAGCGGGAGAGGCGAGCAGTACTTC.

This clonotype was observed a few times. The chain is built from TRBV20-1 and TRBJ2-7; D possibly uses TRBD1 or TRBD2 (5 bases each). CDR1 is DFQATT, CDR2 SNEGSKA, per germline (reference sequence). V dropped 5 bases and J dropped 3 bases, with 20 bases sitting between them. The CDR3 contains 15 residues. CDR3 in amino acids: CSAGPAGTSGYEQYF. CDR3 nucleotides: TGCAGTGCTGGGCCGGCCGGGACGAGTGGCTACGAGCAGTACTTC.

This clonotype came up many times. One junction end does not reproduce the germline sequence, and a read error may be involved. J is TRBJ2-2 and V is TRBV5-1; D unresolved. The CDR3 is made up of 11 amino acids. Looked up from germline, CDR1 is SGHRS and CDR2 is YFSETQ. The CDR3 DNA reads TGTGCCAGCAGTTTCACCGGGGAGCTGTTTTTT. It codes for CASSFTGELFF.

This clonotype was detected a few times. J is TRBJ2-1 and V is TRBV9; D perhaps matches TRBD2 (6 bases). The V end lost 4 bases, the J end lost 9 bases, and 20 bases lay between the germline ends. Germline values: CDR1 SGDLS, CDR2 YYNGEE. This CDR3 has 15 residues. In nucleotides, the CDR3 is TGTGCCAGCAGCCAAGGGACTGGGGTTGGTGGTGAGCAGTTCTTC. Translating it yields CASSQGTGVGGEQFF.

V and J are TRBV19 and TRBJ1-1; weak D call: TRBD1 (5 bases). Trimming removed 3 bases from V and 4 bases from J, with 15 bases in between. Germline assignment: CDR1 LNHDA and CDR2 SQIVND (reference sequence). This CDR3 comprises 15 residues. CDR3 residues: CASSMGWQGRTEAFF. Written as DNA, the CDR3 is TGTGCCAGTAGTATGGGATGGCAGGGACGCACTGAAGCTTTCTTT.

The V gene is TRBV7-3, the J gene TRBJ2-3, with D possibly matching TRBD1 (8 bases). Germline V gene sequence: CDR1 SGHTA, CDR2 FQGTGA. The CDR3 has 17 amino acids. The V and J ends lost 4 bases and 3 bases respectively, with 20 bases between them. CDR3 DNA: TGTGCCAGCAGCTACCCAACCGGACAGGGAGGGACAGATACGCAGTATTTT. Amino acid sequence: CASSYPTGQGGTDTQYF.

The chain couples TRBV9 to TRBJ2-1; TRBD2 matches 7 bases. The germline V gene has CDR1 SGDLS and CDR2 YYNGEE. The CDR3 sequence is 17 residues long. With 0 bases clipped from V and 3 bases from J, the junction kept 9 bases outside the gene matches. The CDR3 DNA sequence: TGTGCCAGCAGCGTAGTGGGGGGGGGACTGTACTACAATGAGCAGTTCTTC. Its protein product is CASSVVGGGLYYNEQFF.

This clonotype was recorded many times. This chain connects TRBV5-1 to TRBJ2-3, with 12 bases that match TRBD2. The CDR3 spans 14 residues. Germline V CDR1 and CDR2: SGHRS, YFSETQ. The V segment lost 4 bases and the J segment 6 bases; nucleotides outside the gene matches: 3. The CDR3 region is CASSATSGRDTQYF. CDR3 nucleotides: TGCGCCAGCAGCGCCACTAGCGGGAGGGATACGCAGTATTTT.

This clonotype was detected only a few times. The chain couples TRBV6-1 to TRBJ1-1; 7 nucleotides align to TRBD1. Per the germline V gene, CDR1 is MNHNS and CDR2 is SASEGT. The CDR3 runs to 15 residues. V shed 6 bases and J 3 bases; nucleotides not matched to a gene: 10. CDR3 loop: CASRLVRDRHTEAFF. CDR3 bases: TGTGCCAGCAGACTAGTCCGGGACAGACACACTGAAGCTTTCTTT.

This clonotype was detected a few times. The rearrangement uses TRBV5-1 and TRBJ1-1, with unresolved D. The V end lost 0 bases, the J end lost 1 base, and 10 bases lay between the germline ends. Germline V gene sequence: CDR1 SGHRS, CDR2 YFSETQ. The CDR3 totals 15 residues. This CDR3 reads CASSLVPFQNTEAFF. The CDR3 DNA follows: TGCGCCAGCAGCTTGGTACCATTTCAGAACACTGAAGCTTTCTTT. Filled out from reference TRBV5-1 and TRBJ1-1, the complete variable domain reads KAGVTQTPRYLIKTRGQQVTLSCSPISGHRSVSWYQQTPGQGLQFLFEYFSETQRNKGNFPGRFSGRQFSNSRSEMNVSTLELGDSALYLCASSLVPFQNTEAFFGQGTRLTVV.